The rows below give T cell receptor beta chains drawn from one sample of a study of T cells and Merkel cell carcinoma outcomes. Data came from immunoSEQ multiplex PCR; TCRdb stores just in-frame clones and leaves some out. Of about 10,000 clones in the sample, around four fifths were seen once. Sample: tumor tissue from Merkel cell carcinoma. The receptors shown here come from a human donor with Merkel cell carcinoma. Each CDR3 is given with its conserved first and last residue. A D gene is named only where the DNA matches it firmly. Expanded clones get a size class; other rows say once, few or many, or leave the size out.

D gene,J gene,V gene,clone size,CDR3 protein,CDR3 DNA
TRBD1,TRBJ1-2,TRBV5-4,NA,CASRPGQNYGYTF,TGTGCCAGCAGGCCGGGACAGAACTATGGCTACACCTTC
TRBD1,TRBJ2-7,TRBV25-1,NA,CASSEPGQGEQYF,TGTGCCAGCAGTGAACCGGGACAGGGGGAGCAGTACTTC
TRBD2,TRBJ2-3,TRBV29-1,NA,CSVAGTSGGGSDTQYF,TGCAGCGTTGCAGGGACTAGCGGGGGGGGATCAGATACGCAGTATTTT
NA,TRBJ2-6,TRBV5-1,NA,CASSLMSGANVLTF,TGCGCCAGCAGCTTAATGTCTGGGGCCAACGTCCTGACTTTC
NA,TRBJ1-1,TRBV28,NA,CASSLPGANTEAFF,TGTGCCAGCAGTTTGCCCGGGGCGAACACTGAAGCTTTCTTT
NA,TRBJ2-2,TRBV5-1,few,CASSLGGANGELFF,TGCGCCAGCAGCTTGGGAGGGGCCAACGGGGAGCTGTTTTTT
NA,TRBJ1-1,TRBV6-5,NA,CASTLGARGTEAFF,TGTGCCAGCACCTTGGGGGCGCGGGGCACTGAAGCTTTCTTT
TRBD2,TRBJ2-5,TRBV7-9,NA,CASSPRGGRAETQYF,TGTGCCAGCAGCCCCAGGGGCGGGAGGGCAGAGACCCAGTACTTC
NA,TRBJ1-5,TRBV6-1,NA,CASSRQVSNQPQHF,TGTGCCAGCAGTAGACAGGTTAGCAATCAGCCCCAGCATTTT
NA,TRBJ1-1,TRBV5-1,NA,CASSLPPSEAFF,TGCGCCAGCAGCCTCCCACCGTCTGAAGCTTTCTTT
NA,TRBJ1-3,TRBV28,NA,CASKSMGGSANTIYF,TGTGCCAGCAAGAGCATGGGGGGATCTGCGAACACCATATATTTT
NA,TRBJ1-2,TRBV28,NA,CASSLTVPNYGYTF,TGTGCCAGCAGTCTGACAGTCCCTAACTATGGCTACACCTTC
NA,TRBJ2-1,TRBV6-5,NA,CASSYGLPSSYNEQFF,TGTGCCAGCAGTTACGGACTGCCAAGCTCCTACAATGAGCAGTTCTTC
NA,TRBJ2-7,TRBV11-2,NA,CASSLPGPNQYF,TGTGCCAGCAGCTTACCAGGACCGAACCAGTACTTC
NA,TRBJ1-5,TRBV9,NA,CASSAGQPYSNQPQHF,TGTGCCAGCAGCGCCGGGCAGCCCTATAGCAATCAGCCCCAGCATTTT
NA,TRBJ2-7,TRBV6-1,NA,CASLVGPGTYEQYF,TGTGCCAGCCTCGTTGGTCCAGGGACCTACGAGCAGTACTTC
NA,TRBJ2-3,TRBV27,few,CASSARDTQYF,TGTGCCAGCAGTGCACGGGATACGCAGTATTTT
NA,TRBJ2-5,TRBV28,NA,CASSAGGNHQETQYF,TGTGCCAGCAGTGCAGGTGGAAACCACCAAGAGACCCAGTACTTC
NA,TRBJ2-1,TRBV11-2,once,CASRLQQVDEQFF,TGTGCCAGCAGGCTCCAACAGGTCGATGAGCAGTTCTTC
TRBD1,TRBJ2-5,TRBV10-3,NA,CAIKKGQGVDATQYF,TGTGCCATCAAAAAAGGACAGGGAGTCGATGCGACCCAGTACTTC
NA,TRBJ2-5,TRBV29-1,NA,CSVEFLGETQYF,TGCAGCGTTGAATTTTTAGGAGAGACCCAGTACTTC
TRBD1,TRBJ2-4,TRBV2,once,CARGTVAKNIQYF,TGTGCCAGGGGGACAGTAGCCAAAAACATTCAGTACTTC
NA,TRBJ2-7,TRBV7-2,NA,CASSLLRGHEQYF,TGTGCCAGCAGCTTACTACGAGGTCACGAGCAGTACTTC
NA,TRBJ2-7,TRBV20-1,once,CSALESYEQYF,TGCAGTGCACTAGAGTCCTACGAGCAGTACTTC
NA,TRBJ2-2,TRBV29-1,NA,CSVQLEGAGELFF,TGCAGCGTTCAGCTGGAGGGGGCCGGGGAGCTGTTTTTT
NA,TRBJ2-5,TRBV5-1,NA,CASSLGLAETQYF,TGCGCCAGCAGCTTGGGACTCGCGGAGACCCAGTACTTC
TRBD2,TRBJ2-3,TRBV9,NA,CASSVAAGTTYTQYF,TGTGCCAGCAGCGTAGCAGCGGGAACCACTTATACGCAGTATTTT
NA,TRBJ2-7,TRBV5-1,NA,CASSLVGSYEQYF,TGCGCCAGCAGCTTGGTTGGATCCTACGAGCAGTACTTC
NA,TRBJ2-5,TRBV7-2,NA,CASSSSTAGETQYF,TGTGCCAGCAGCTCCTCTACTGCCGGGGAGACCCAGTACTTC
NA,TRBJ1-5,TRBV6-5,NA,CASSLTKYSNQPQHF,TGTGCCAGCAGCCTAACAAAGTATAGCAATCAGCCCCAGCATTTT
NA,TRBJ1-1,TRBV4-2,few,CASSQERGAIEAFF,TGTGCCAGCAGCCAAGAGCGGGGGGCGATTGAAGCTTTCTTT
TRBD1,TRBJ1-2,TRBV27,NA,CASSLRTGSGYTF,TGTGCCAGCAGTTTAAGGACAGGGTCTGGCTACACCTTC
TRBD2,TRBJ2-7,TRBV5-1,NA,CASSRLAGGSYEQYF,TGCGCCAGCAGCAGGCTAGCGGGGGGTTCCTACGAGCAGTACTTC
NA,TRBJ2-7,TRBV18,NA,CASSPFSGYEQYF,TGTGCCAGCTCACCTTTTTCAGGCTACGAGCAGTACTTC
TRBD1,TRBJ1-2,TRBV9,NA,CASSEGQGAVGYTF,TGTGCCAGCAGCGAGGGACAGGGGGCCGTTGGCTACACCTTC
NA,TRBJ1-3,TRBV7-9,NA,CASSLVGGPGNTIYF,TGTGCCAGCAGCTTAGTGGGTGGGCCTGGAAACACCATATATTTT
NA,TRBJ2-5,TRBV4-2,few,CASSYKETQYF,TGTGCCAGCAGCTATAAGGAGACCCAGTACTTC
NA,TRBJ2-3,TRBV9,NA,CASSPSAGRTDTQYF,TGTGCCAGCAGCCCGTCGGCGGGACGCACAGATACGCAGTATTTT
TRBD1,TRBJ1-2,TRBV18,NA,CASSPGPGGTIYDYTF,TGTGCCAGCTCACCGGGCCCAGGGGGAACAATCTATGACTACACCTTC
NA,TRBJ1-2,TRBV27,NA,CASSFLAGAFGGYTF,TGTGCCAGCAGTTTTCTGGCAGGGGCTTTTGGTGGCTACACCTTC
NA,TRBJ2-6,TRBV5-6,NA,CASSFIHSGANVLTF,TGTGCCAGCAGCTTTATTCACTCTGGGGCCAACGTCCTGACTTTC
NA,TRBJ1-1,TRBV5-1,NA,CASSLEGGNTEAFF,TGCGCCAGCAGCTTGGAGGGTGGAAACACTGAAGCTTTCTTT
TRBD1,TRBJ1-1,TRBV12-5,NA,CASGSGQGLSTEAFF,TGTGCTAGTGGCTCCGGACAGGGGCTGAGCACTGAAGCTTTCTTT
TRBD1,TRBJ2-1,TRBV2,NA,CASRLGQDNEQFF,TGTGCCAGCAGACTCGGACAGGACAATGAGCAGTTCTTC
NA,TRBJ1-1,TRBV12-5,NA,CASGMNTEAFF,TGTGCTAGTGGGATGAACACTGAAGCTTTCTTT